This record covers a single TCR beta chain. Its specificity is unknown. People whose metastatic non-small-cell lung cancer was chemo-refractory got focal radiation along with CTLA-4 blockade by ipilimumab. CDR1 and CDR2 (germline): ENHRY, SYGVKD. J was trimmed by 0 bases and V by 10 bases; bases with no gene match: 2. The CDR3 covers 13 residues. This sample is part of a study of radiotherapy plus CTLA-4 blockade in lung cancer. Study in general: Around 19% of enrolled patients responded objectively, and around 30% had disease control.

Study findings and constraints: Early blood T cell clone dynamics reportedly forecast response best, with interferon-beta. Once radiotherapy plus ipilimumab had been given, TCR clones derived from tumor expanded in blood.

The method was immunoSEQ multiplex PCR; TCRdb's version includes in-frame clones alone and lacks a portion of them. The sample has nearly 95,000 clones, roughly 80% seen once. The material was peripheral blood, obtained from a patient treated with radiotherapy plus ipilimumab. This sequence was found in a human donor with non-small cell lung cancer that progressed on radiotherapy plus ipilimumab. The V gene is TRBV10-3, the J gene TRBJ1-5, with 8 bases fitting TRBD1. CDR3 DNA sequence: TGTGCCACGACAGGGGATAGCAATCAGCCCCAGCATTTT. This gives the protein CATTGDSNQPQHF.